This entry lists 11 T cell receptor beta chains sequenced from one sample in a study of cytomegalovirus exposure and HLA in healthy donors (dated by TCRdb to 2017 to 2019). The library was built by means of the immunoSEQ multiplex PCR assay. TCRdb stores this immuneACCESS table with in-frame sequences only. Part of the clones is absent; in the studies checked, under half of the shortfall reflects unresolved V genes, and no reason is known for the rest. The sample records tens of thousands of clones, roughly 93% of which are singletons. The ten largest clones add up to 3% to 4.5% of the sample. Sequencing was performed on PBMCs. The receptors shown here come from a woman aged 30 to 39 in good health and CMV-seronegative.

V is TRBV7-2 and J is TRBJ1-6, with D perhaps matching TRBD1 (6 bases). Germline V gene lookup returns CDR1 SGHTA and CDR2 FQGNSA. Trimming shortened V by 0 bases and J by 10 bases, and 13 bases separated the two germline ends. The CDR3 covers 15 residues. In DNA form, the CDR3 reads TGTGCCAGCAGCTTAGCGGGCAGGGGTCCGTCACCCCTCCACTTT. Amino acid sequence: CASSLAGRGPSPLHF. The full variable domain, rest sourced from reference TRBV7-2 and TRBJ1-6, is GAGVSQSPSNKVTEKGKDVELRCDPISGHTALYWYRQSLGQGLEFLIYFQGNSAPDKSGLPSDRFSAERTGGSVSTLTIQRTQQEDSAVYLCASSLAGRGPSPLHFGNGTRLTVT.

CDR3 sequence (DNA): TGTGCCAGCAGCCCTCAACCTAGCGGGAGGGCTATTGAGCAGTTCTTC. Residues: CASSPQPSGRAIEQFF. This sequence joins TRBV11-2 and TRBJ2-1, with 12 positions matching TRBD2. V lost 5 bases to trimming and J lost 9 bases; unmatched junction nucleotides: 11. Germline V lookup: CDR1 SGHAT, CDR2 FQNNGV. The CDR3 runs 16 residues.

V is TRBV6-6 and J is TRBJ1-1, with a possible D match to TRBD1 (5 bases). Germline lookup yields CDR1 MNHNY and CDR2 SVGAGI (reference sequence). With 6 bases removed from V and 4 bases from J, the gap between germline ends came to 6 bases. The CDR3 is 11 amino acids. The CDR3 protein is CASRGRTEAFF. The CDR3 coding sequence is TGTGCCAGCAGGGGGCGCACTGAAGCTTTCTTT.

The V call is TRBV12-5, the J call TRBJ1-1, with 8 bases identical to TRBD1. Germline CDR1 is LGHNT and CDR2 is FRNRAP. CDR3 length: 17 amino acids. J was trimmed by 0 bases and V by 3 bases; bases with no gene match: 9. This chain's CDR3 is CASGLSGQGALNTEAFF. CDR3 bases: TGTGCTAGTGGTTTATCCGGGCAGGGGGCTTTGAACACTGAAGCTTTCTTT.

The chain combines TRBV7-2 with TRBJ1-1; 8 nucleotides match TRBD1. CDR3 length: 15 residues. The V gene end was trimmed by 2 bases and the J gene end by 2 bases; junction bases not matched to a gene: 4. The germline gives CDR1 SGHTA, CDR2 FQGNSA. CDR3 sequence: CASSLYGTGNTEAFF. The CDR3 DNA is TGTGCCAGCAGCTTATACGGGACAGGAAACACTGAAGCTTTCTTT.

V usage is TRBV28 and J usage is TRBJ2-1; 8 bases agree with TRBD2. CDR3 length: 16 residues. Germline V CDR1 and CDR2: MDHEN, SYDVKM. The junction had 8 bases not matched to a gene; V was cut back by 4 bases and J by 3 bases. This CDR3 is CASSSLTAGDYNEQFF. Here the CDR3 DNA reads TGTGCCAGCAGTTCGCTTACAGCGGGGGACTACAATGAGCAGTTCTTC.

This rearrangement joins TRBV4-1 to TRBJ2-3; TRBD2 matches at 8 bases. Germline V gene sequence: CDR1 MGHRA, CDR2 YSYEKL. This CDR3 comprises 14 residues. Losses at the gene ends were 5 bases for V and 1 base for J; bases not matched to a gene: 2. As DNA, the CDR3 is TGCGCCAGCAGCTACGGGGGGGGCACAGATACGCAGTATTTT. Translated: CASSYGGGTDTQYF.

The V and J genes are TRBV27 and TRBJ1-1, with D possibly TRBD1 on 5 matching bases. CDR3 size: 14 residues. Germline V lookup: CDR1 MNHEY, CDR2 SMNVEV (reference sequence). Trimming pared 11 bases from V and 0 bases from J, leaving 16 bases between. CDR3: CASSSGLMNTEAFF. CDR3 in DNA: TGTGCCTCCAGTTCAGGGCTGATGAACACTGAAGCTTTCTTT.

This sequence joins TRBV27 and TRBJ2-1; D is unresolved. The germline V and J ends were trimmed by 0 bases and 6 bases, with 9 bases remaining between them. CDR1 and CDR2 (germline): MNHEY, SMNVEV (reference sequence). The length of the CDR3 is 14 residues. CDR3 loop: CASSLSRLLNEQFF. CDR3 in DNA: TGTGCCAGCAGTTTATCGAGACTGCTCAATGAGCAGTTCTTC.

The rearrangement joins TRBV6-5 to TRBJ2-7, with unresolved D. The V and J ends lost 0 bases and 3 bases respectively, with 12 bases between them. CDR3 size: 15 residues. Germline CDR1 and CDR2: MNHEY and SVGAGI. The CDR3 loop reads CASSYSNRPDYEQYF. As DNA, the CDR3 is TGTGCCAGCAGTTACTCGAATCGTCCAGACTACGAGCAGTACTTC.

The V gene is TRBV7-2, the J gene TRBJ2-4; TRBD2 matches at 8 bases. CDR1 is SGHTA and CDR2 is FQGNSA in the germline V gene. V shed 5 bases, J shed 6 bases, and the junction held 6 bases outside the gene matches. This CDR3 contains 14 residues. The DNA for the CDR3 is TGTGCCAGCAGCCCCAGCGGGGGATTAAACATTCAGTACTTC. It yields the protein CASSPSGGLNIQYF.